The rows below give T cell receptor beta chains drawn from one sample of a study of T cell changes during pregnancy in multiple sclerosis. Some clones are missing from TCRdb's copy, which holds only in-frame ones; the method was immunoSEQ multiplex PCR. The sample gives 89,000 or so clones, roughly nine tenths of which show up once; 3.5% is in the top ten. The sequenced sample was PBMCs, obtained in the first trimester of pregnancy. All receptors derive from a female donor in good health, serving as a control in a pregnancy study. Some clones in this sample may be carry-over from other donors' samples. CDR3s include the opening cysteine and the closing phenylalanine or tryptophan. The order of the fields is V gene, J gene, clone size, D gene, CDR3 DNA, CDR3 protein. A D gene is named only where the DNA matches it firmly. Only some rows state a clone size, as once, few, many or a class for expanded clones.

>TRBV28|TRBJ2-5|.|TRBD1
TGTGCCAGCAGTTTACCCCAGGGGGCGGGAGAGACCCAGTACTTC
CASSLPQGAGETQYF
>TRBV28|TRBJ2-7|.|TRBD1
TGTGCCAGCAGTGGACAGGGGACACTTTACGAGCAGTACTTC
CASSGQGTLYEQYF
>TRBV5-4|TRBJ1-6|.|.
TGTGCCAGCAGCTTCCAACTGACCACAACGGGGTCACCCCTCCACTTT
CASSFQLTTTGSPLHF
>TRBV4-2|TRBJ2-1|.|TRBD1
TGTGCCAGCAGCCAGCCTGACAGGGCAAATGAGCAGTTCTTC
CASSQPDRANEQFF
>TRBV5-1|TRBJ2-1|once|.
TGCGCCAGCAGCTTGGGATCTACGGATGAGCAGTTCTTC
CASSLGSTDEQFF
>TRBV6-1|TRBJ2-5|.|.
TGTGCCAGCAGTGAAAAAGGGAGAGAGACCCAGTACTTC
CASSEKGRETQYF
>TRBV28|TRBJ2-1|once|TRBD1
TGTGCCAGCAGTAGATACAGGGGCGAGAATGAGCAGTTCTTC
CASSRYRGENEQFF
>TRBV10-2|TRBJ2-1|.|.
TGCGCCACCCAACAGGGTTACAATGAGCAGTTCTTC
CATQQGYNEQFF
>TRBV6-9|TRBJ2-2|.|TRBD2
TGTGCCAGCAGGTCGGGACTAACCGAGAACACCGGGGAGCTGTTTTTT
CASRSGLTENTGELFF
>TRBV18|TRBJ1-1|.|TRBD1
TGTGCCAGCTCACCAGACAGGGGTAGCACTGAAGCTTTCTTT
CASSPDRGSTEAFF
>TRBV7-2|TRBJ1-4|.|TRBD1
TGTGCCAGCAGCTCCGGGACAGGTCGTGAAAAACTGTTTTTT
CASSSGTGREKLFF
>TRBV9|TRBJ2-2|once|.
TGTGCCAGCAGCCCGGACTTTAACACCGGGGAGCTGTTTTTT
CASSPDFNTGELFF
>TRBV5-1|TRBJ2-1|.|TRBD2
TGCGCCAGCAGTCATAGCGGGGGTTCAAATGAGCAGTTCTTC
CASSHSGGSNEQFF
>TRBV10-2|TRBJ2-7|.|TRBD1
TGCGCCAGCAGGGACGGACAGGGAGGCACCTACGAGCAGTACTTC
CASRDGQGGTYEQYF
>TRBV6-1|TRBJ2-2|once|TRBD1
TGTGCCAGCAATACCCCGGGACAGTCCACCGGGGAGCTGTTTTTT
CASNTPGQSTGELFF
>TRBV7-8|TRBJ2-7|.|TRBD1
TGTGCCAGCAGCTTAGACAGGGGGCCACGCGAGCAGTACTTC
CASSLDRGPREQYF
>TRBV28|TRBJ2-5|.|.
TGTGCCAGTTCTTTGGACTACAAAGAGACCCAGTACTTC
CASSLDYKETQYF
>TRBV28|TRBJ2-2|.|.
TGTGCCAGCAATGCCGGGGGAACCGGGGAGCTGTTTTTT
CASNAGGTGELFF
>TRBV19|TRBJ2-2|.|TRBD2
TGTGCCAGTAGTTGGGGAGCGGGAAGTACCGGGGAGCTGTTTTTT
CASSWGAGSTGELFF
>TRBV23-1|TRBJ1-2|.|.
TGCGCCAGCAGTCAGGGCCGACCCTTTACTAACTATGGCTACACCTTC
CASSQGRPFTNYGYTF
>TRBV28|TRBJ2-2|.|.
TGTGCCACCTCGCAGCAGGGAGGCGGGGAGCTGTTTTTT
CATSQQGGGELFF
>TRBV6-5|TRBJ1-2|.|.
TGTGCCAGCAGTTACTTGCGACACGCCTATGGCTACACCTTC
CASSYLRHAYGYTF
>TRBV27|TRBJ2-5|medium-sized|TRBD1
TGTGCCAGCAGCCCGAGGGAGGGACAGGGCCGGAAGACCCAGTACTTC
CASSPREGQGRKTQYF
>TRBV29-1|TRBJ1-5|.|.
TGCAGCGTGGCCGCAGGGGATCAGCCCCAGCATTTT
CSVAAGDQPQHF